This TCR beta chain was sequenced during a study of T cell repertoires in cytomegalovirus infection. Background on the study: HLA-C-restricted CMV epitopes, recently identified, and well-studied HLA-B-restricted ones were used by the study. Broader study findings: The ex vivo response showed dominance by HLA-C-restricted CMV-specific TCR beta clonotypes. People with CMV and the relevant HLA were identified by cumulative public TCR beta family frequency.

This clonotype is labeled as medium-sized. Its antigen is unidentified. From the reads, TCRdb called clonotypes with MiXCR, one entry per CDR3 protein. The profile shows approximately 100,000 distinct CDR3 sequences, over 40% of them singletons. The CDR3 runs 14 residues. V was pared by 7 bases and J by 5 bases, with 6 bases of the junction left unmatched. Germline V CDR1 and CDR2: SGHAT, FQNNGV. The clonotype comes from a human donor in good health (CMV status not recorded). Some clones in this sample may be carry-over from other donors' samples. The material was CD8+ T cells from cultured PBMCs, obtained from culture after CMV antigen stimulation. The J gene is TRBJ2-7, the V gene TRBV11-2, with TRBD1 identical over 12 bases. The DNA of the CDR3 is TGTGCCAGCACCTTGGGACAGGGGGCCAACGAGCAGTACTTC. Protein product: CASTLGQGANEQYF.